What follows are 10 T cell receptor beta chains derived from one specimen sequenced in a study of T-cell reconstitution after alpha-beta-depleted transplantation in children (dated by TCRdb to the mid-2010s). The library was produced with PCR. The data were produced on an Illumina HiSeq 2500. Molecular barcoding was employed in the preparation of TCR libraries, with unique molecular identifiers being used to normalize TCRbeta repertoire quantification. TCRdb redid the processing of the public reads, applying fastp at Q25 and MiXCR, and retained in-frame beta chains. Rows merge per CDR3 protein into single entries with the most common DNA and genes. The sample data list about 580,000 distinct CDR3 sequences, and around 27% of these were observed just once. The top ten clones comprise less than 40% of the sample. The treatment or condition label, read with the paper, signifies: allogeneic hematopoietic cell transplantation with graft depleted of TCRalphabeta T cells and CD19 B cells.

This sample comprised PBMCs, obtained before TCRalphabeta/CD19-depleted stem cell transplant. Receptors were obtained from a boy in the first two years of life with Wiskott-Aldrich syndrome, due to receive a stem cell transplant.

This chain uses TRBV30 with TRBJ1-4, with 7 positions matching TRBD1. The V and J ends lost 1 base and 13 bases, in that order; junction bases with no gene match: 9. This CDR3 is 13 amino acids long. Germline V gene data show CDR1 as GTSNPN and CDR2 as SVGIG (reference sequence). The CDR3 spells CAWSGGEGAGLFF. CDR3 nucleotide sequence: TGTGCCTGGAGTGGAGGCGAGGGGGCAGGACTGTTTTTT.

This clonotype has only a few counts. This sequence joins TRBV9 and TRBJ2-3, with a tentative D call TRBD1 (5 bases). The germline CDR1 and CDR2 sequences are SGDLS and YYNGEE. Deletions cut 4 bases from V and 2 bases from J, with 20 bases between. The length of the CDR3 is 17 residues. CDR3 amino acids: CASSPRHTAGITDTQYF. CDR3 coding DNA: TGTGCCAGCAGCCCAAGACATACAGCAGGGATCACAGATACGCAGTATTTT.

This clonotype turned up a few times. The chain carries TRBV28 and TRBJ1-2; D gene unclear. Trimming stripped 5 bases from V and 10 bases from J, with 14 bases between. CDR1 MDHEN and CDR2 SYDVKM come from the germline V gene. CDR3 length equals 12 residues. CDR3 DNA sequence: TGTGCCAGCAGTCCCCCAGGCATTTACTACACCTTC. Protein product: CASSPPGIYYTF.

The chain is built from TRBV19 and TRBJ2-1; the match to TRBD1 covers 9 bases. Germline V gene lookup returns CDR1 LNHDA and CDR2 SQIVND (reference sequence). After removal of 9 bases from V and 3 bases from J, the junction contained 12 bases not matched to a gene. The CDR3 length is 16 residues. Here the CDR3 DNA reads TGTGCCAGCAAACATACCGGGACAGGGCTCTACAATGAGCAGTTCTTC. Encoded protein: CASKHTGTGLYNEQFF.

The V and J genes are TRBV20-1 and TRBJ2-3; 7 nucleotides align to TRBD2. With 3 bases clipped from V and 4 bases from J, the junction kept 7 bases outside the gene matches. In germline, CDR1 is DFQATT, CDR2 SNEGSKA (reference sequence). The CDR3 runs 14 residues. The DNA for the CDR3 is TGCAGTGCTAGGGGACCGGGAGGTGCAGATACGCAGTATTTT. This gives the protein CSARGPGGADTQYF.

The chain is built from TRBV20-1 and TRBJ2-2, with D possibly TRBD2 on 8 matching bases. Germline V lookup: CDR1 DFQATT, CDR2 SNEGSKA (reference sequence). Trimming took 3 bases from V and 5 from J, leaving 22 bases between them. The CDR3 sequence is 17 residues long. In DNA, the CDR3 is TGCAGTGCTAGTGGAGGGGACAGCGGGAGTGGAACCGGGGAGCTGTTTTTT. Protein product: CSASGGDSGSGTGELFF.

The genes are TRBV24-1 and TRBJ2-3, with D possibly matching TRBD2 (5 bases). Germline V gives CDR1 KGHDR, CDR2 SFDVKD. The CDR3 sequence is 14 residues long. The ends were cut back, 0 bases at V and 3 bases at J, with 6 bases in the middle. CDR3 coding DNA: TGTGCCACCAGTGATTTGGGAGGAACAGATACGCAGTATTTT. It specifies CATSDLGGTDTQYF.

This clonotype appeared a few times. The J gene is TRBJ2-4, the V gene TRBV27; 7 bases align to TRBD2. Trimming cost V 4 bases and J 3 bases; bases outside gene matches: 9. Germline CDR1 is MNHEY and CDR2 is SMNVEV (reference sequence). This CDR3 has 16 amino acids. The CDR3 DNA sequence: TGTGCCAGCAGTTCAAAGGCCGGGACTATCAAAAACATTCAGTACTTC. It specifies CASSSKAGTIKNIQYF.

A few counts support this clonotype. This chain connects TRBV5-6 to TRBJ2-5; D uncertain. The CDR3 is 14 residues long. Germline loops: CDR1 SGHDT, CDR2 YYEEEE. Trimming removed 0 bases from V and 1 base from J, with 7 bases in between. The CDR3: CASSLGAFQETQYF. CDR3 DNA: TGTGCCAGCAGCTTGGGGGCCTTCCAAGAGACCCAGTACTTC. Variable domain in full (rest from reference TRBV5-6 and TRBJ2-5): DAGVTQSPTHLIKTRGQQVTLRCSPKSGHDTVSWYQQALGQGPQFIFQYYEEEERQRGNFPDRFSGHQFPNYSSELNVNALLLGDSALYLCASSLGAFQETQYFGPGTRLLVL.

J is TRBJ2-1 and V is TRBV10-3, with 16 bases fitting TRBD2. From germline, CDR1 is ENHRY and CDR2 SYGVKD. The ends lost 6 bases at V and 7 bases at J; junction bases unmatched: 3. The CDR3 contains 15 residues. CDR3 DNA sequence: TGTGCCATCAGCGCGGGACTAGCGGGAGGGAATGAGCAGTTCTTC. Translated: CAISAGLAGGNEQFF.